These T cell receptor beta chains were read from a single sample in a study of STAT3 mutations in large granular lymphocyte leukemia. The table came from immunoSEQ multiplex PCR; TCRdb's copy has only in-frame clones and leaves some out. The sample has some 10,000 clones, around 52% seen once. The sequenced sample consisted of peripheral blood mononuclear cells. The source is a boy aged 10-17 years with T-cell large granular lymphocyte leukemia. Some clones in this sample may be carry-over from other donors' samples. Each CDR3 is given with its conserved first and last residue. The D gene is left open where the match is weak. Some rows mark clone size as missing; the rest say once, few, many or name a class of expanded clone.

d_call,v_call,j_call,clone_size,cdr3_nt,cdr3_aa
TRBD1,TRBV7-2,TRBJ2-5,NA,TGTGCCAGCAGCCGAGAGGGGGCCCGCTGGGAGACCCAGTACTTC,CASSREGARWETQYF
NA,TRBV30,TRBJ1-4,few,TGTGCCTGGAGTGGAAAAACGACGGGTAATGAAAAACTGTTTTTT,CAWSGKTTGNEKLFF
TRBD1,TRBV29-1,TRBJ2-5,NA,TGCAGCGTTGAGGGGGACAGGCGTCGGGAGACCCAGTACTTC,CSVEGDRRRETQYF
NA,TRBV15,TRBJ1-1,NA,TGTGCCACCAGCAGAGCGGGGACCGGAATGAACACTGAAGCTTTCTTT,CATSRAGTGMNTEAFF
TRBD1,TRBV29-1,TRBJ2-7,NA,TGCAGCCCCCGGACAGGGGTCTTCCACGAGCAGTACTTC,CSPRTGVFHEQYF
NA,TRBV13,TRBJ2-7,NA,TGTGCCAGCAGCCAAGTTACCTACGAGCAGTACTTC,CASSQVTYEQYF
NA,TRBV5-4,TRBJ2-7,NA,TGTGCCAGCAGCTTGGGCGGAGACCCCCTGGACGAGCAGTACTTC,CASSLGGDPLDEQYF
NA,TRBV5-1,TRBJ1-1,NA,TGCGCCAGCAGCTTAGGGGTGATTCCCACTGAAGCTTTCTTT,CASSLGVIPTEAFF
TRBD2,TRBV27,TRBJ2-3,NA,TGTGCCAGCAGTCCCCGGACTAGCGGGGATACGCAGTATTTT,CASSPRTSGDTQYF
NA,TRBV27,TRBJ2-7,NA,TGTGCCAGCGGTGCGTGGTACGAGCAGTACTTC,CASGAWYEQYF
NA,TRBV28,TRBJ1-5,NA,TGTGCCAGCACTGGCGGGAGACAGCCCCAGCATTTT,CASTGGRQPQHF